This T cell receptor (beta chain) comes out of a study of OX40 agonist ivuxolimab in advanced cancers. Across the whole study: Patients received intravenous ivuxolimab every 2 weeks at 0.01 to 10 mg/kg. Points from the study as a whole: Clonal expansion among partial responders at 0.1-3.0 mg/kg ranked near the lowest. Expanded clones tended on average to be more numerous among CD8+ T cells than CD4+.

The table came from immunoSEQ multiplex PCR; TCRdb's copy has only in-frame clones and leaves some out. The repertoire holds about 73,000 clones, with 70% to 90% as singletons. Notes on this clone: Antigen specificity is unknown.

CDR3 length equals 18 residues. Looked up from germline, CDR1 is WSHSY and CDR2 is SAAADI. V trimming: 3 bases; J trimming: 3 bases; junction bases outside the gene matches: 11. Sample: CD4+ or CD8+ T cells sorted from blood, taken in a trial of the OX40 agonist ivuxolimab. The chain recombines TRBV10-2 with TRBJ1-1; TRBD1 aligns across 12 bases. This receptor was taken from an adult with an advanced solid tumor such as melanoma, head and neck, liver or kidney cancer. This chain's CDR3 is CASSDPAGTGGADTEAFF. As DNA, the CDR3 is TGCGCCAGCAGTGACCCAGCCGGGACAGGGGGCGCGGACACTGAAGCTTTCTTT.